A single sample gave rise to the 25 T cell receptor beta chains below, sequenced in a study of shared T cell receptors in the human thymus. Sequencing was performed with immunoSEQ multiplex PCR; in TCRdb, only in-frame clones are kept and a portion is missing. Of hundreds of thousands of clones listed, 87% are singletons. These data were also reused for a study on human thymus T cells.

Sequencing was performed on thymocytes. These TCRs come from a boy younger than two with a congenital heart defect.

The V call is TRBV29-1, the J call TRBJ1-4; 8 bases align to TRBD1. The V gene's germline CDR1 is SQVTM and CDR2 ANQGSEA. The CDR3 length is 12 residues. With V trimmed by 7 bases and J by 8 bases, 6 bases remained unmatched. Written as DNA, the CDR3 is TGCAGCGCAATACAGGGGGGAGAAAAACTGTTTTTT. Its protein is CSAIQGGEKLFF. The full variable domain, in which reference TRBV29-1 and TRBJ1-4 provide the parts outside the CDR3, is SAVISQKPSRDICQRGTSLTIQCQVDSQVTMMFWYRQQPGQSLTLIATANQGSEATYESGFVIDKFPISRPNLTFSTLTVSNMSPEDSSIYLCSAIQGGEKLFFGSGTQLSVL.

The chain recombines TRBV7-9 with TRBJ2-2; 9 nucleotides agree with TRBD1. Looked up from germline, CDR1 is SEHNR and CDR2 is FQNEAQ (reference sequence). The CDR3 extends over 16 amino acids. V trimming: 0 bases; J trimming: 3 bases; junction bases outside the gene matches: 2. The CDR3: CASSLATGGDTGELFF. In nucleotides, the CDR3 is TGTGCCAGCAGCTTAGCCACAGGGGGCGACACCGGGGAGCTGTTTTTT.

The J gene is TRBJ2-1, the V gene TRBV9; D possibly corresponds to TRBD2 (5 bases). The CDR3 has 17 amino acids. Per the germline V gene, CDR1 is SGDLS and CDR2 is YYNGEE. V lost 0 bases, J lost 4 bases, and 17 bases lay in between. CDR3 protein: CASSVAQGSANYNEQFF. CDR3 nucleotide sequence: TGTGCCAGCAGCGTAGCTCAAGGTAGCGCCAATTACAATGAGCAGTTCTTC.

The chain has TRBV6-1 and TRBJ1-6; the D is unclear. The CDR3 is made up of 16 amino acids. The V gene's germline CDR1 is MNHNS and CDR2 SASEGT. V lost 2 bases and J 5 bases, leaving 13 bases between the germline ends. CDR3 in amino acids: CASSEKENFHNSPLHF. The CDR3 DNA reads TGTGCCAGCAGTGAAAAGGAGAATTTCCATAATTCACCCCTCCACTTT.

This rearrangement joins TRBV27 to TRBJ2-3; 15 nucleotides match TRBD2. The trim removed 2 bases at V and 0 bases at J, leaving 12 bases unmatched. The germline V gene has CDR1 MNHEY and CDR2 SMNVEV (reference sequence). The CDR3 has 21 residues. The CDR3 coding sequence is TGTGCCAGCAGTTTACTATCGTTCGGGACTAGCGGGGGGCCTAGCACAGATACGCAGTATTTT. This encodes CASSLLSFGTSGGPSTDTQYF.

The chain's CDR3 is CASRQASSYNEQFF. CDR3 nucleotides: TGTGCCAGTCGACAGGCGAGCTCCTACAATGAGCAGTTCTTC. This chain joins TRBV5-8 and TRBJ2-1, with a weak D call TRBD1 (6 bases). Germline CDR1 SGHTS, CDR2 YDEGEE. There are 14 residues in the CDR3. Trimming removed 8 bases from V and 0 bases from J, with 12 bases in between. The full variable domain, completed using reference TRBV5-8 and TRBJ2-1, is EAGVTQSPTHLIKTRGQQATLRCSPISGHTSVYWYQQALGLGLQFLLWYDEGEERNRGNFPPRFSGRQFPNYSSELNVNALELEDSALYLCASRQASSYNEQFFGPGTRLTVL.

This clone appeared a few times. The chain links TRBV6-4 to TRBJ1-6; D remains unclear. Germline CDR1 is MRHNA and CDR2 is SNTAGT. The CDR3 is 14 residues long. The ends were cut back, 0 bases at V and 8 bases at J, with 8 bases in the middle. The CDR3 loop reads CASSDSSSDSPLHF. The DNA for the CDR3 is TGTGCCAGCAGTGACTCATCCAGCGATTCACCCCTCCACTTT.

The rearrangement joins TRBV28 to TRBJ1-1; tentative D call: TRBD1 (6 bases). The V gene lost 3 bases and the J gene lost 5 bases, with 16 bases spanning the gap. Germline V gene lookup returns CDR1 MDHEN and CDR2 SYDVKM. The CDR3 length is 15 residues. CDR3 residues: CASSFFGGRSTEAFF. In DNA, the CDR3 is TGTGCCAGCAGTTTCTTCGGGGGGCGAAGTACTGAAGCTTTCTTT.

In regard to this clone: Since the CDR3 does not end with the conserved phenylalanine or tryptophan, this likely comes from a read error. The chain is built from TRBV28 and TRBJ2-7, with 9 bases that match TRBD2. This CDR3 has 13 amino acids. Per the germline V gene, CDR1 is MDHEN and CDR2 is SYDVKM. Losses at the gene ends were 3 bases for V and 4 bases for J; bases not matched to a gene: 1. In nucleotides, the CDR3 is TGTGCCAGCAGTTTTCTAGCGGGATACGAGCAGTACCTC. This translates into CASSFLAGYEQYL.

This chain joins TRBV6-5 and TRBJ1-1, with 9 bases identical to TRBD1. The CDR3 sequence is 14 residues long. V shed 8 bases, J shed 4 bases, and the junction held 8 bases outside the gene matches. Germline V gene data show CDR1 as MNHEY and CDR2 as SVGAGI. The CDR3 sequence is CASGDREKGTEAFF. CDR3 nucleotide sequence: TGTGCCAGCGGGGACAGGGAGAAGGGCACTGAAGCTTTCTTT.

This chain uses TRBV27 with TRBJ1-1, with TRBD1 matching 9 bases. With V trimmed by 1 base and J by 1 base, 4 bases remained unmatched. The CDR3 length is 16 residues. Germline V gives CDR1 MNHEY, CDR2 SMNVEV (reference sequence). The CDR3 DNA reads TGTGCCAGCAGTTTATTACAGGGGGCAAAGAACACTGAAGCTTTCTTT. Its protein product is CASSLLQGAKNTEAFF.

This clone showed up just a few times. The V and J genes are TRBV28 and TRBJ1-4, with a weak D call TRBD1 (6 bases). V lost 7 bases and J 8 bases, leaving 20 bases between the germline ends. CDR3 length: 15 amino acids. Germline V gives CDR1 MDHEN, CDR2 SYDVKM. CDR3 coding DNA: TGTGCCAGCACCCCTACAGGGTGGTTGGGGGAAAAACTGTTTTTT. Its translation is CASTPTGWLGEKLFF. The entire variable domain, with the rest obtained from reference TRBV28 and TRBJ1-4, is as follows: DVKVTQSSRYLVKRTGEKVFLECVQDMDHENMFWYRQDPGLGLRLIYFSYDVKMKEKGDIPEGYSVSREKKERFSLILESASTNQTSMYLCASTPTGWLGEKLFFGSGTQLSVL.

The chain has TRBV7-6 and TRBJ1-2, with 7 bases that match TRBD1. The V segment lost 0 bases and the J segment 0 bases; nucleotides outside the gene matches: 16. This CDR3 is built from 20 residues. The germline CDR1 and CDR2 sequences are SGHVS and FNYEAQ. CDR3 coding DNA: TGTGCCAGCAGCTTAGCGTATTTAAGGACAGGACTAAAAGCTAACTATGGCTACACCTTC. It yields the protein CASSLAYLRTGLKANYGYTF.

This sequence joins TRBV29-1 and TRBJ2-2; D may be TRBD1 (6 bases). The V end was cut by 5 bases, the J end by 5 bases, with 15 bases between. There are 14 residues in the CDR3. Looked up from germline, CDR1 is SQVTM and CDR2 is ANQGSEA. The CDR3 coding sequence is TGCAGCGTTCGGGACAATGATAATACCGGGGAGCTGTTTTTT. Translating it yields CSVRDNDNTGELFF.

The rearrangement joins TRBV7-9 to TRBJ2-7; D is unresolved. The CDR3 runs 15 residues. Germline CDR1 is SEHNR and CDR2 is FQNEAQ (reference sequence). Trimming cost V 1 base and J 3 bases, with 13 bases left between them. This CDR3 reads CASSLGRQSNYEQYF. CDR3 bases: TGTGCCAGCAGCTTAGGTCGACAAAGTAACTACGAGCAGTACTTC.

The chain links TRBV7-9 to TRBJ1-1; 9 positions agree with TRBD1. V trimming: 7 bases; J trimming: 1 base; junction bases outside the gene matches: 4. The CDR3 loop spans 14 amino acids. The V gene's germline CDR1 is SEHNR and CDR2 FQNEAQ (reference sequence). CDR3 protein: CASTWTGANTEAFF. Written as DNA, the CDR3 is TGTGCCAGCACCTGGACAGGGGCGAACACTGAAGCTTTCTTT.

The chain employs TRBV7-6 and TRBJ1-3; 7 nucleotides line up with TRBD1. The CDR3 is 17 residues long. With V trimmed by 6 bases and J by 0 bases, 11 bases remained unmatched. Germline CDR1 SGHVS, CDR2 FNYEAQ. The CDR3 nucleotides read TGTGCCAGCAGTCTACCTTACGACAGGGACTCTGGAAACACCATATATTTT. Residues: CASSLPYDRDSGNTIYF.

The rearrangement links TRBV5-1 to TRBJ1-6; D is possibly TRBD1 (6 bases). The germline V gene encodes CDR1 SGHRS and CDR2 YFSETQ. The CDR3 contains 15 residues. Trimming shortened V by 2 bases and J by 8 bases, and 14 bases separated the two germline ends. The CDR3 nucleotides are TGCGCCAGCAGCTTTGGGGGCGGCTCTGATTCACCCCTCCACTTT. It specifies CASSFGGGSDSPLHF.

On this clone itself: The DNA is omitted, as the CDR3 cannot be located on it reliably, and the CDR3 follows TCRdb's listing. The chain couples TRBV27 to TRBJ2-7; the D call TRBD2 from the table was never checked on the DNA. The CDR3 spans 17 amino acids, including both terminal residues. Germline V CDR1 and CDR2: MNHEY, SMNVEV (reference sequence). The CDR3: CASSSGVPTSEVYEQYF.

V gene TRBV9 combines with J gene TRBJ2-1; D is unclear. The V end was cut by 1 base, the J end by 5 bases, with 4 bases between. Germline CDR1 SGDLS, CDR2 YYNGEE. CDR3 length: 12 amino acids. Written as DNA, the CDR3 is TGTGCCAGCAGCGTACAGAACAATGAGCAGTTCTTC. It codes for CASSVQNNEQFF.

The rearrangement uses TRBV29-1 and TRBJ1-3; the match to TRBD1 covers 9 bases. This CDR3 is 16 amino acids long. V was clipped by 1 base and J by 0 bases; unmatched bases: 4. Looked up from germline, CDR1 is SQVTM and CDR2 is ANQGSEA. The CDR3 protein is CSVEGGDRVSGNTIYF. In DNA, the CDR3 is TGCAGCGTTGAAGGTGGGGACAGGGTCTCTGGAAACACCATATATTTT.

CDR3 protein: CAWWDRGAMGTEAFF. In nucleotides, the CDR3 is TGTGCCTGGTGGGACAGGGGTGCCATGGGCACTGAAGCTTTCTTT. V gene TRBV30 combines with J gene TRBJ1-1; 10 bases map to TRBD1. CDR1 is GTSNPN and CDR2 is SVGIG in the germline V gene (reference sequence). The V segment lost 5 bases and the J segment 4 bases; nucleotides outside the gene matches: 10. The CDR3 length is 15 residues.

The chain is built from TRBV28 and TRBJ2-1; TRBD1 is a possible D gene (5 bases). This CDR3 spans 12 amino acids. Germline values: CDR1 MDHEN, CDR2 SYDVKM. V lost 6 bases and J lost 7, with 10 bases in between. The CDR3 loop reads CASRRRVNEQFF. The CDR3 coding sequence is TGTGCCAGCAGGCGCAGGGTTAATGAGCAGTTCTTC.

A single count supports this clone. The rearrangement links TRBV6-5 to TRBJ2-7; 9 nucleotides match TRBD2. The CDR3 consists of 16 residues. Looked up from germline, CDR1 is MNHEY and CDR2 is SVGAGI. V lost 2 bases, J lost 0 bases, and 5 bases stayed unmatched. The CDR3 region has the DNA TGTGCCAGCAGTTACGGAGGTAGCGGGAGCTCCTACGAGCAGTACTTC. This codes for CASSYGGSGSSYEQYF.

The CDR3 is CASTPGIAGDLTYEQYF. CDR3 sequence (DNA): TGTGCCAGCACCCCTGGGATAGCGGGGGACCTGACCTACGAGCAGTACTTC. The chain links TRBV27 to TRBJ2-7; 9 bases agree with TRBD2. CDR1 MNHEY and CDR2 SMNVEV come from the germline V gene (reference sequence). With 7 bases clipped from V and 2 bases from J, the junction kept 15 bases outside the gene matches. The CDR3 is made up of 17 amino acids.